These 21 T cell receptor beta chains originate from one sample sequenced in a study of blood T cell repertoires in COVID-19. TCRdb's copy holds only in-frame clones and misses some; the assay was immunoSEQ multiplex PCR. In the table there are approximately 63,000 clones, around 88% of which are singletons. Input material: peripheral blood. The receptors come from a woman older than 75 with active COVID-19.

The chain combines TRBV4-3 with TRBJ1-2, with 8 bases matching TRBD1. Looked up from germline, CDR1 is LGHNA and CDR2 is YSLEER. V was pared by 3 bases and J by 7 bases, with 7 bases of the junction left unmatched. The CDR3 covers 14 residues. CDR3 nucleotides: TGCGCCAGCAGCCAGGCGCAGGGGGCAGGTGGCTACACCTTC. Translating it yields CASSQAQGAGGYTF.

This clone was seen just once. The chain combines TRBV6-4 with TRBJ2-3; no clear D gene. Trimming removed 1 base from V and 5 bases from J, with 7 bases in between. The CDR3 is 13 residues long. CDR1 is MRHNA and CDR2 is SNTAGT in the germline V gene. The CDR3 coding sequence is TGTGCCAGCAGTGACTTCCCACAAGATACGCAGTATTTT. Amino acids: CASSDFPQDTQYF.

The CDR3 DNA follows: TGTGCCAGCAGCGTAGGTGCAGCGGGGGGGCACAGGGACATTCAGTACTTC. Its protein is CASSVGAAGGHRDIQYF. V usage is TRBV9 and J usage is TRBJ2-4; TRBD2 agrees at 10 bases. The CDR3 spans 17 residues. CDR1 and CDR2 from the germline V gene are SGDLS and YYNGEE. The V and J ends lost 0 bases and 8 bases, in that order; junction bases with no gene match: 11. The full variable domain, in which reference TRBV9 and TRBJ2-4 provide the parts outside the CDR3, is DSGVTQTPKHLITATGQRVTLRCSPRSGDLSVYWYQQSLDQGLQFLIQYYNGEERAKGNILERFSAQQFPDLHSELNLSSLELGDSALYFCASSVGAAGGHRDIQYFGAGTRLSVL.

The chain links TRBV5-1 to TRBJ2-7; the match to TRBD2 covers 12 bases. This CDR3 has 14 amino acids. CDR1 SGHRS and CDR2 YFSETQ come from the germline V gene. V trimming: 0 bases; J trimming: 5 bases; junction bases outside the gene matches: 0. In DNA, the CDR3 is TGCGCCAGCAGCTTGGGACTAGCGGGGGACGAGCAGTACTTC. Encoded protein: CASSLGLAGDEQYF.

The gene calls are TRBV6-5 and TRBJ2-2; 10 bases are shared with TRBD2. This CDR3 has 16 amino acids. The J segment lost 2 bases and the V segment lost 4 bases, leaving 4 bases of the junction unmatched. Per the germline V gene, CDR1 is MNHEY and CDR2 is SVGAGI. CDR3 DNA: TGTGCCAGCAGTTCAGGACTAGCGGTAAACACCGGGGAGCTGTTTTTT. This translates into CASSSGLAVNTGELFF.

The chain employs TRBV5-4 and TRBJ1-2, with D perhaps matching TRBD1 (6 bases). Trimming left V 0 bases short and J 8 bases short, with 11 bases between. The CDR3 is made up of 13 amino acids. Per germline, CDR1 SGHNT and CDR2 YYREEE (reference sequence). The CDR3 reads CASSLAGGKGYTF. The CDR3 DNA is TGTGCCAGCAGCTTGGCGGGGGGCAAAGGCTACACCTTC.

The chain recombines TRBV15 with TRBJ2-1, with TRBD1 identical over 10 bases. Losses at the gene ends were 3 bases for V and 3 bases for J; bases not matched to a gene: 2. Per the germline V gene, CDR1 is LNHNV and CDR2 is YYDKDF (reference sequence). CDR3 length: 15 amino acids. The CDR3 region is CATSSGTGDYNEQFF. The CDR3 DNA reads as TGTGCCACCAGCAGCGGGACAGGGGACTACAATGAGCAGTTCTTC.

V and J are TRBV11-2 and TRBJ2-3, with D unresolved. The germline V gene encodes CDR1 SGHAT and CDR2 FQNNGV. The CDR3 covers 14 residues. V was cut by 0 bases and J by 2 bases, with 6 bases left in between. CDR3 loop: CASSLDRLTDTQYF. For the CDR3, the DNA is TGTGCCAGCAGCTTAGATCGTCTCACAGATACGCAGTATTTT.

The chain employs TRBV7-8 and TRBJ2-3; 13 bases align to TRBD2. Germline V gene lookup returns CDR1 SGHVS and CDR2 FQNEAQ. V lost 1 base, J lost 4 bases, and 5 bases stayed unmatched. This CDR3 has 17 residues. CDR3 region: CASSLGRTSGGSDTQYF. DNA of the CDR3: TGTGCCAGCAGCTTAGGGAGGACTAGCGGGGGCTCAGATACGCAGTATTTT.

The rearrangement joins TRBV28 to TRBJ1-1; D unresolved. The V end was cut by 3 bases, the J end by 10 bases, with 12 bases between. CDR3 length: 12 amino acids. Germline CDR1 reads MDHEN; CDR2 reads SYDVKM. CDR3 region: CASSFPTAVAFF. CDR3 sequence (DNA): TGTGCCAGCAGTTTCCCCACGGCGGTAGCTTTCTTT.

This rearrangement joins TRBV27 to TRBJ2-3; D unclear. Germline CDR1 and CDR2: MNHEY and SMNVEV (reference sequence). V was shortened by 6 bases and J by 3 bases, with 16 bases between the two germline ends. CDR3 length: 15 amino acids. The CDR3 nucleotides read TGTGCCAGCAGCCCCACGCAGGCCCCTACAGATACGCAGTATTTT. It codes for CASSPTQAPTDTQYF.

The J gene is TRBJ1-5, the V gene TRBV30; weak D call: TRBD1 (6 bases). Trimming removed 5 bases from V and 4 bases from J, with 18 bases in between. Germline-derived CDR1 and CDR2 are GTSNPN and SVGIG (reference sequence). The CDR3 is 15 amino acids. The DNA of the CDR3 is TGTGCCTGGGGATCAGGGGTGGTAGAGAATCAGCCCCAGCATTTT. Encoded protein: CAWGSGVVENQPQHF.

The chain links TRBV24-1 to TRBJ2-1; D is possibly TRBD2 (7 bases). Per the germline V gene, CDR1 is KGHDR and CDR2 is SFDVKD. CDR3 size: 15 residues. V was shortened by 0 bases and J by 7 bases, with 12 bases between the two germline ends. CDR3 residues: CATSDLGRGRNEQFF. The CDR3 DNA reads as TGTGCCACCAGTGATTTGGGGCGGGGGCGGAATGAGCAGTTCTTC.

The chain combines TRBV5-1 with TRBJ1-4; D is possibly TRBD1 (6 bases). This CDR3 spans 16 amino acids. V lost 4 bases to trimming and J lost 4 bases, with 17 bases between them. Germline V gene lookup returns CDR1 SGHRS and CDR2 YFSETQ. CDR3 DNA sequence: TGCGCCAGCAGCCCGGGGTTCGGACAGTTTAATGAAAAACTGTTTTTT. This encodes CASSPGFGQFNEKLFF. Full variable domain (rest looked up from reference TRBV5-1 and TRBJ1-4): KAGVTQTPRYLIKTRGQQVTLSCSPISGHRSVSWYQQTPGQGLQFLFEYFSETQRNKGNFPGRFSGRQFSNSRSEMNVSTLELGDSALYLCASSPGFGQFNEKLFFGSGTQLSVL.

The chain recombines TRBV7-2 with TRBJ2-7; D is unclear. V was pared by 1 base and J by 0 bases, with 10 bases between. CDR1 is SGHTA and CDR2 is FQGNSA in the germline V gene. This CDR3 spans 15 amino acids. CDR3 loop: CASSLVPRYSYEQYF. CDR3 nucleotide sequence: TGTGCCAGCAGCTTAGTTCCCAGGTACTCCTACGAGCAGTACTTC.

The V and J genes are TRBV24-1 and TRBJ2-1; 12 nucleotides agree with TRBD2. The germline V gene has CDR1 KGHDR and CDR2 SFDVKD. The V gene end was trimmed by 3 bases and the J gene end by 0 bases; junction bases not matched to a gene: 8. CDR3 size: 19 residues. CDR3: CATSDPTSGGPNSYNEQFF. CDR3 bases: TGTGCCACCAGTGATCCGACTAGCGGGGGCCCTAACTCCTACAATGAGCAGTTCTTC.

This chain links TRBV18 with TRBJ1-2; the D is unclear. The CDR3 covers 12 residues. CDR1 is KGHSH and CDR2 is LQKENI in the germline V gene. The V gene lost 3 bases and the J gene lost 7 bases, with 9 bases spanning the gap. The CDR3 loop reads CASSPGEFGYTF. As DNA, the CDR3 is TGTGCCAGCTCACCTGGGGAGTTTGGCTACACCTTC.

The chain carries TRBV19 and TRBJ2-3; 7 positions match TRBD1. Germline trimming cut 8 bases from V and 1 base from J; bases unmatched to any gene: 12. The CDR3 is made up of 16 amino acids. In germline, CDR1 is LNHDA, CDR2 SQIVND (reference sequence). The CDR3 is CASSQHRGVRTDTQYF. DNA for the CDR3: TGTGCCAGTTCACAGCACAGGGGAGTTCGCACAGATACGCAGTATTTT.

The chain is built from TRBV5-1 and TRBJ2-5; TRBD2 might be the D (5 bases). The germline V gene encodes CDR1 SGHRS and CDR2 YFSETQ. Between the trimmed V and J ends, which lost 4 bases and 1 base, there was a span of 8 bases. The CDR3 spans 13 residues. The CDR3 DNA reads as TGCGCCAGCAGCCCGACTATCCAAGAGACCCAGTACTTC. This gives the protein CASSPTIQETQYF.

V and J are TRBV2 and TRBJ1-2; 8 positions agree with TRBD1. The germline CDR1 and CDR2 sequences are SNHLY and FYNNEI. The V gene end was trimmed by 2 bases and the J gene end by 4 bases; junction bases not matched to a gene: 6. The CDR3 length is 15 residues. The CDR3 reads CASSEQGAVSYGYTF. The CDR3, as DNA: TGTGCCAGCAGTGAACAGGGGGCCGTGAGCTATGGCTACACCTTC.

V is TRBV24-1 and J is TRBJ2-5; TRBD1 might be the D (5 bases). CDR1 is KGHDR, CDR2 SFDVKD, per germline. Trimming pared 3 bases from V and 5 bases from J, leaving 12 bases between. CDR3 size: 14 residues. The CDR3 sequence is CATSDLSSGETQYF. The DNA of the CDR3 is TGTGCCACCAGTGATCTAAGTTCAGGGGAGACCCAGTACTTC.